The 12 T cell receptor beta chains below all came from one sample that was sequenced in a study of blood T cell repertoires in COVID-19. TCRdb's table, derived via immunoSEQ multiplex PCR, lists solely in-frame clones and lacks some. The table has around 100,000 clones, around 90% seen once. Sequencing input: peripheral blood. The receptor set was obtained from a human donor in a cohort sampled during active COVID-19.

Of note for this clone: Other DNA sequences in this specimen translate into the identical CDR3. The chain has TRBV19 and TRBJ1-1, with D maybe TRBD1 (6 bases). Trimming cost V 3 bases and J 1 base, with 9 bases left between them. Germline V gene sequence: CDR1 LNHDA, CDR2 SQIVND (reference sequence). The CDR3 consists of 14 residues. In nucleotides, the CDR3 is TGTGCCAGTAGTATCCTACAGGGGAACACTGAAGCTTTCTTT. Translation gives CASSILQGNTEAFF.

The gene calls are TRBV28 and TRBJ1-5, with 9 positions matching TRBD1. The CDR3 spans 15 residues. The ends lost 8 bases at V and 6 bases at J; junction bases unmatched: 11. Germline V gives CDR1 MDHEN, CDR2 SYDVKM. The CDR3 protein is CASSYPDRGGQPQHF. The CDR3 bases are TGTGCCAGCTCCTACCCGGACAGGGGAGGTCAGCCCCAGCATTTT.

The chain recombines TRBV3-1 (or the pseudogene TRBV3-2) with TRBJ2-1; 12 positions match TRBD2. Germline V gives CDR1 LGHDT, CDR2 YNNKEL (reference sequence). This CDR3 has 13 residues. Trimming removed 9 bases from V and 5 bases from J; junction bases left unmatched: 2. The CDR3 sequence is CASGLAGNNEQFF. CDR3 in DNA: TGTGCCAGTGGACTAGCGGGGAACAATGAGCAGTTCTTC.

This clone appeared once. The V call is TRBV30, the J call TRBJ2-1, with D perhaps TRBD1 (5 bases). The CDR3 contains 14 residues. The germline CDR1 and CDR2 sequences are GTSNPN and SVGIG (reference sequence). V was cut by 5 bases and J by 9 bases, with 20 bases left in between. The CDR3 DNA follows: TGTGCCTGGGTTCGTGCAGGGATTCGCGGTGAGCAGTTCTTC. This gives the protein CAWVRAGIRGEQFF.

The V gene is TRBV19, the J gene TRBJ1-5, with D perhaps matching TRBD1 (5 bases). Trimming pared 10 bases from V and 2 bases from J, leaving 15 bases between. The germline V gene has CDR1 LNHDA and CDR2 SQIVND (reference sequence). The CDR3 totals 14 residues. The CDR3 nucleotides are TGTGCCACCGGCCTTCAGGGTGGCAATCAGCCCCAGCATTTT. This gives the protein CATGLQGGNQPQHF.

The chain combines TRBV19 with TRBJ2-7, with 11 positions matching TRBD2. V trimming: 6 bases; J trimming: 2 bases; junction bases outside the gene matches: 6. This CDR3 spans 15 amino acids. Germline V lookup: CDR1 LNHDA, CDR2 SQIVND (reference sequence). This CDR3 is CASSPGTSGTYEQYF. The CDR3, as DNA: TGTGCCAGTAGCCCCGGGACTAGCGGCACCTACGAGCAGTACTTC.

The chain joins TRBV6-5 to TRBJ2-5, with 9 bases matching TRBD2. V dropped 6 bases and J dropped 2; count of bases not matched to a gene: 1. The length of the CDR3 is 13 residues. Germline values: CDR1 MNHEY, CDR2 SVGAGI. The CDR3 DNA sequence: TGTGCCAGCAGGCTAGCGGGGCAAGAGACCCAGTACTTC. It is translated as CASRLAGQETQYF.

The genes are TRBV4-1 and TRBJ2-2; perhaps TRBD1 as D (6 bases). CDR1 and CDR2 (germline): MGHRA, YSYEKL. CDR3 length equals 17 residues. With 4 bases removed from V and 5 bases from J, the gap between germline ends came to 20 bases. This CDR3 reads CASSRKSTGVETGELFF. CDR3 DNA sequence: TGCGCCAGCAGCCGGAAATCGACAGGCGTTGAAACCGGGGAGCTGTTTTTT.

The rearrangement joins TRBV4-1 to TRBJ1-1; the D gene is possibly TRBD1 (6 bases). V lost 4 bases, J lost 7 bases, and 16 bases lay in between. CDR1 and CDR2 (germline): MGHRA, YSYEKL. The CDR3 is 14 amino acids. The CDR3 is CASSRSGGDNEAFF. As DNA, the CDR3 is TGCGCCAGCAGCCGTAGCGGGGGGGACAATGAAGCTTTCTTT.

The chain is built from TRBV7-2 and TRBJ2-5, with 7 positions matching TRBD2. The V gene end was trimmed by 2 bases and the J gene end by 5 bases; junction bases not matched to a gene: 8. The germline CDR1 and CDR2 sequences are SGHTA and FQGNSA. The CDR3 is 15 amino acids. The CDR3: CASSLNGGGLETQYF. The CDR3 DNA follows: TGTGCCAGCAGCTTAAATGGGGGGGGTTTGGAGACCCAGTACTTC.

The rearrangement joins TRBV7-3 to TRBJ2-5; 8 nucleotides match TRBD2. This CDR3 comprises 15 residues. Germline values: CDR1 SGHTA, CDR2 FQGTGA. J lost 0 bases, V lost 3 bases, and 3 bases had no gene match. DNA of the CDR3: TGTGCCAGCAGCTTTGGGACTAGGGACCAAGAGACCCAGTACTTC. Translated, it gives CASSFGTRDQETQYF.

V gene TRBV28 combines with J gene TRBJ2-7; 8 bases line up with TRBD2. Germline lookup yields CDR1 MDHEN and CDR2 SYDVKM. CDR3 length equals 14 residues. V trimming: 4 bases; J trimming: 5 bases; junction bases outside the gene matches: 7. CDR3 amino acids: CASSSGGRRDEQYF. The CDR3, as DNA: TGTGCCAGCAGTTCGGGCGGGAGGAGGGACGAGCAGTACTTC.